This record concerns one TCR beta chain sequence. This clonotype was seen at least ten times. This clone's antigen is unknown. The record has no base qualities; no much larger clone is one base away. The library was made by multiplex PCR. The instrument was an Illumina HiSeq 4000. To build TCR beta libraries, CDR3 regions were amplified by Arm-PCR using iRepertoire HTBI primers. Before sequencing, the PCR products went through gel purification. For the original study's pipeline: Gene usage analysis of CDR3 amino acid clonotypes used the roughly 60 TRBV and about 15 TRBJ segments found across samples. COPE and FqMerger were used to merge the filtered high-quality paired reads into contigs. BLAST was used to align contigs to the IMGT TRBV, TRBD and TRBJ reference genes, and CDR3 was defined following IMGT. Any clonotype with a frequency above 0.1% was classified as a highly expanded clone. Repertoire diversity was measured by Shannon entropy, and V-J evenness by the Gini coefficient. Public clonotypes were defined as clonotypes shared by more than one individual. Using fastp at Q25 and MiXCR, TCRdb reprocessed the public reads and kept productive beta chains. Identical CDR3 protein sequences are pooled into one entry, listed with their most common genes and DNA. The V and J calls, along with clone size, are taken from TCRdb and not from the paper's own processing. In all, the sample holds roughly 510,000 distinct CDR3 sequences, and roughly a sixth of those were seen once. In total, the top ten clones hold around 11% of the sample.

Counted from cysteine to phenylalanine, this CDR3 has 13 amino acids. Only the CDR3 part of the read is kept: 39 bases, read in frame from the first base. CDR1 and CDR2, looked up from the germline V gene (reference sequence), are DFQATT and SNEGSKA. At the junction V is shortened by 0 bases and J by 6 bases, with 8 bases in between. In the paper's terms, the time point label means: newly diagnosed GD, antithyroid drugs for less than 3 months. For both TCR sequencing and RNA sequencing, RNA was extracted from PBMCs in TRIzol. The diagnosis of Graves' disease followed American Thyroid Association guidelines. Patients for the study were recruited at an endocrinology department in Xi'an, China. Each patient gave approximately 10 milliliters of peripheral blood, collected in an EDTA anticoagulant tube. Ficoll Paque Plus density gradient separation was used to isolate PBMCs, and no further T cell sorting was done. An Agilent 2100 Bioanalyzer and agarose gel were used to assess RNA quality, and a NanoDrop 2000 was used to measure RNA concentration.

This specimen comes from a study of regulatory T cells in long-lasting Graves disease (dated by TCRdb to the early 2020s). For the study in its entirety: Antithyroid drugs had been taken for less than 3 months by newly diagnosed Graves' disease patients. Patients with persistent Graves' disease were compared with patients with newly diagnosed Graves' disease using TCR sequencing and RNA sequencing of peripheral blood. The study took place in China and was registered as a clinical trial. A total of some 35 samples underwent TCR sequencing, from 13 patients with persistent Graves' disease and about 20 patients with newly diagnosed Graves' disease. Broad study findings and their caveats: More public clonotypes were shared among persistent patients (roughly 2,700) than among newly diagnosed patients (roughly 1,000). Sequencing and analysis were limited to the TCR beta chain. TRBV28, TRBJ1-2 and TRBJ2-5 were preferentially used in persistent disease, while TRBV20-1 and TRBJ2-1 were favored in newly diagnosed disease. The authors noted that the small sample size was a limitation that may lower accuracy. The study examined only peripheral blood because the primary lesion, thyroid tissue, could not be accessed. Compared with newly diagnosed patients, patients with persistent Graves' disease had lower TCR Shannon entropy and fewer highly expanded clones, which suggests clonal expansion.

The same data also went into a second study, on T cells in Graves' hyperthyroidism and ophthalmopathy. From the second report: Stable Graves' hyperthyroidism was defined as no progression to ophthalmopathy during 18 months of follow-up. Hyperthyroidism patients were aged 18 to 65 years and newly diagnosed, with disease duration of less than 2 months. Patients with uncontrolled infections, other autoimmune diseases, pregnancy or lactation were excluded. Clinical symptoms, serum thyroxine and TRAb, thyroid ultrasound, and orbital computed tomography formed the basis for the diagnoses. For the first round of RT-PCR on the TCR CDR3, the HTBI primer set was used together with the Qiagen OneStep RT-PCR kit. Most expanded thyroid clonotypes (frequency above 0.001) were also detected in blood, suggesting blood repertoires may reflect thyroid immune responses. A model built on a 13 V-J signature distinguished ophthalmopathy from stable hyperthyroidism, reaching around 87% sensitivity and around 81% specificity in cross-validation and 80%/75% in testing. During validation, the model predicted progression to ophthalmopathy a median of about 6.5 months ahead of onset, with around 71% sensitivity and more than 72% specificity. To identify TCR V-J signatures that set the groups apart, the researchers used a discovery cohort of approximately 98 patients, made up of 43 with Graves' ophthalmopathy and about 59 with stable Graves' hyperthyroidism. Whether ophthalmopathy could be predicted prospectively was tested in an independent validation cohort made up of approximately 19 hyperthyroidism patients plus 17 patients who later progressed to ophthalmopathy. The approximately 98 discovery patients were randomly divided into training and test sets at a 7:3 ratio. In six Graves' hyperthyroidism patients, the study also compared T-cell repertoires from thyroid tissue with T-cell repertoires from blood. After blood sampling, hyperthyroidism patients were treated with methimazole at a starting dose of 30 mg daily, and ophthalmopathy patients were treated with high-dose intravenous methylprednisolone. Libraries were constructed in a second round of multiplex PCR, after which size selection and purification were performed. Sequencing of the libraries was done on an Illumina HiSeq2000 using paired-end 100 bp reads. SOAPnuke was used to process the raw data, with reads discarded if the reads contained adapters or uncalled bases, had a mean Phred below 15, or lacked an exact constant-primer or identifier match. COPE v1.2.5 was used to merge high-quality paired reads, and clonotypes were defined as unique nucleotide sequences. MiTCR v1.1 was used to align clonotypes to the IMGT TRBV, TRBD and TRBJ reference segments. The analysis included only V-J combinations with a frequency above 0.0001, which together covered more than 99% of the repertoires. A TCS score was defined as the ratio of F50 (clonal expansion) to E x V (chaos), with BLOSUM62-based TCRdist applied between CDR3 peptides within each V-J. Welch's t-statistics and random forest reduced 514 V-J features to 13, which were used in a naive Bayes classifier (R e1071). No statistical method was used to fix the sample size in advance, and group allocation was not hidden from the investigators. The paper describes TCR Vbeta CDR3 sequencing of about 140 peripheral blood samples, made up of 43 ophthalmopathy patients, roughly 80 hyperthyroidism patients and about 17 progressor patients.

The receptor was derived from a man younger than 35 with Graves disease. Donor details come from another sample of the same person, matched by shared clones. The rearrangement joined TRBV20-1 to TRBJ2-2, with the D segment identity uncertain. This sample comprised peripheral blood mononuclear cells (PBMCs), obtained at new diagnosis, from a patient treated with antithyroid drugs. The DNA is as follows: TGCAGTGCTAGAGATGAACGGGCCGGGGAGCTGTTTTTT. Translated, this is CSARDERAGELFF.